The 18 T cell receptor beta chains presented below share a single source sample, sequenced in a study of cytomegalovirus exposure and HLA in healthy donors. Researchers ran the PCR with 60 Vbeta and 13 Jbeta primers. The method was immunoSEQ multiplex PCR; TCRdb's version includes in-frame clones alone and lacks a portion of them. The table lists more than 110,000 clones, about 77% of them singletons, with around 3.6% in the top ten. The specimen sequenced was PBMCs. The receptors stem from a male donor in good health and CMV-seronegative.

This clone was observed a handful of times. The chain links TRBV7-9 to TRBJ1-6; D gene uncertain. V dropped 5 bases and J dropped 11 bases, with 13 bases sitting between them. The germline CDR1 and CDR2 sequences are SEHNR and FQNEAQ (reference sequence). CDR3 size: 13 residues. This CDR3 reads CASSTTAGAPLHF. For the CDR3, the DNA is TGTGCCAGCAGCACAACCGCGGGTGCACCCCTCCACTTT.

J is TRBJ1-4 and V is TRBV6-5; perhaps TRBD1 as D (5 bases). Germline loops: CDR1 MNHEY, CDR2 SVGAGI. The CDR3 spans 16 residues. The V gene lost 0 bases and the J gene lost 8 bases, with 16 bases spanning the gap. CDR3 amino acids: CASSYSTDMPGEKLFF. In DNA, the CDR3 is TGTGCCAGCAGTTACTCGACAGATATGCCAGGGGAAAAACTGTTTTTT.

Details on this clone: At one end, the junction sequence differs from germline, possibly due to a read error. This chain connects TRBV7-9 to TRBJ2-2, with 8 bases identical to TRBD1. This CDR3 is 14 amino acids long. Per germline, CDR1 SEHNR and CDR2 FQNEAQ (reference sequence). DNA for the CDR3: TGTTCCAGCAGCTTGGGACAGGCTCCCGGGGAGCTGTTTTTT. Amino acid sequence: CSSSLGQAPGELFF. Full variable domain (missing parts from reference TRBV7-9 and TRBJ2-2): DTGVSQNPRHKITKRGQNVTFRCDPISEHNRLYWYRQTLGQGPEFLTYFQNEAQLEKSRLLSDRFSAERPKGSFSTLEIQRTEQGDSAMYLCSSSLGQAPGELFFGEGSRLTVL.

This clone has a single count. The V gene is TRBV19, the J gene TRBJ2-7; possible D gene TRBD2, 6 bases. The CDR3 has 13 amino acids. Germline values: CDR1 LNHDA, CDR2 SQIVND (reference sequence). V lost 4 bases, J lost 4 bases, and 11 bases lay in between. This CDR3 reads CASSTAGGYEQYF. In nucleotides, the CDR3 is TGTGCCAGTAGTACCGCTGGGGGGTACGAGCAGTACTTC.

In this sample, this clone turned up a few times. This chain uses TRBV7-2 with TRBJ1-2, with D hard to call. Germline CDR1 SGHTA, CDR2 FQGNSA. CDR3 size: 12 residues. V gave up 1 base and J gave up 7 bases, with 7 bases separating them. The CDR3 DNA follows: TGTGCCAGCAGCTTAGACGGGTTTGGCTACACCTTC. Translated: CASSLDGFGYTF. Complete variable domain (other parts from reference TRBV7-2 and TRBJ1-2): GAGVSQSPSNKVTEKGKDVELRCDPISGHTALYWYRQSLGQGLEFLIYFQGNSAPDKSGLPSDRFSAERTGGSVSTLTIQRTQQEDSAVYLCASSLDGFGYTFGSGTRLTVV.

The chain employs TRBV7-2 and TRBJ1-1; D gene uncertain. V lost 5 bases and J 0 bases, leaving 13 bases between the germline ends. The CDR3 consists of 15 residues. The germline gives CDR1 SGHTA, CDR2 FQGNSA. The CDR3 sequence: CASSQVALVNTEAFF. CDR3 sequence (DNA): TGTGCCAGCAGCCAGGTGGCTTTAGTGAACACTGAAGCTTTCTTT. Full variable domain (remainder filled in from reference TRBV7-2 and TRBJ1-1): GAGVSQSPSNKVTEKGKDVELRCDPISGHTALYWYRQSLGQGLEFLIYFQGNSAPDKSGLPSDRFSAERTGGSVSTLTIQRTQQEDSAVYLCASSQVALVNTEAFFGQGTRLTVV.

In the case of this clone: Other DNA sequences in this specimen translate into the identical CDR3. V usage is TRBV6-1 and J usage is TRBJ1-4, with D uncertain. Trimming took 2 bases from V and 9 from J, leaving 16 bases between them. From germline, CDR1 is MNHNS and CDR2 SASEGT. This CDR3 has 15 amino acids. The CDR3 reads CASSESPDSKQKLFF. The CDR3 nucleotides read TGTGCCAGCAGTGAATCACCCGATTCAAAGCAAAAACTGTTTTTT.

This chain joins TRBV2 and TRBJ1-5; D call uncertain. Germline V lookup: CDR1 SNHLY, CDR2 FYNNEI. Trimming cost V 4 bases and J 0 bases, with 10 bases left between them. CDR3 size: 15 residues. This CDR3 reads CASSAEGYSNQPQHF. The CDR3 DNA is TGTGCCAGCAGTGCGGAGGGTTATAGCAATCAGCCCCAGCATTTT.

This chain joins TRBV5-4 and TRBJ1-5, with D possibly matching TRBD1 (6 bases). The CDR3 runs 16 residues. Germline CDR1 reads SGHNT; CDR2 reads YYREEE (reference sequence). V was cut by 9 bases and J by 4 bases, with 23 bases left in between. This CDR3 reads CATELRGAKENQPQHF. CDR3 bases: TGTGCCACCGAACTACGGGGGGCTAAGGAAAATCAGCCCCAGCATTTT.

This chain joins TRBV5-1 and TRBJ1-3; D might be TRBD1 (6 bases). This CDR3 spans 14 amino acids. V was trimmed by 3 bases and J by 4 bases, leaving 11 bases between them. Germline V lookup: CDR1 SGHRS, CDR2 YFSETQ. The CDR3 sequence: CASSYDRQGNTIYF. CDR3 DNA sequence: TGCGCCAGCAGCTATGACAGGCAAGGAAACACCATATATTTT.

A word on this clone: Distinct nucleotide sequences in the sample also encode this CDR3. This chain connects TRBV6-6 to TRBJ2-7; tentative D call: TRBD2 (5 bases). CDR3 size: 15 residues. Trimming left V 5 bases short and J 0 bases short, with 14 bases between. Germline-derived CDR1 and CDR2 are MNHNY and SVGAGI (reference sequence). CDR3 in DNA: TGTGCCAGCAGTAGTTCGACGGGGAGCTCCTACGAGCAGTACTTC. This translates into CASSSSTGSSYEQYF.

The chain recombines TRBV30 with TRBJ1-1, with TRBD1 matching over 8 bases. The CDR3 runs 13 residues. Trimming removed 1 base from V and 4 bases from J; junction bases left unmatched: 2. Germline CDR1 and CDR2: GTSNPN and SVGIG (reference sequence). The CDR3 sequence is CAWSGTGSTEAFF. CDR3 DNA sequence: TGTGCCTGGAGTGGGACAGGGAGCACTGAAGCTTTCTTT.

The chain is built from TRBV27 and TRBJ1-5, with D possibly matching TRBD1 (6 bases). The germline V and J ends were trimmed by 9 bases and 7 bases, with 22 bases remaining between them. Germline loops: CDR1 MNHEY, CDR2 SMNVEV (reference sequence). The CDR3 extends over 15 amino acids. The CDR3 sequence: CASRKEGERGQPQHF. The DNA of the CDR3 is TGTGCCAGTCGGAAAGAGGGGGAGAGGGGGCAGCCCCAGCATTTT.

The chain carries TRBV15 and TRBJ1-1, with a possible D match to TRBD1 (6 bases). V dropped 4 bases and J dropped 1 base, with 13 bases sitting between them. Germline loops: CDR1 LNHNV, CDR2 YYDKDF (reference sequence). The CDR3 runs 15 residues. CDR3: CATSITDSQNTEAFF. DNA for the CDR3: TGTGCCACCAGCATCACGGACAGCCAGAACACTGAAGCTTTCTTT.

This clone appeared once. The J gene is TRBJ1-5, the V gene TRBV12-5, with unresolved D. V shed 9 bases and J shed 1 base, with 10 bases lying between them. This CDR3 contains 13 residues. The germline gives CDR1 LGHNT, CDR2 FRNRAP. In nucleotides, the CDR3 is TGTGCTAGCTCCATCCAGAGCAATCAGCCCCAGCATTTT. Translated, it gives CASSIQSNQPQHF.

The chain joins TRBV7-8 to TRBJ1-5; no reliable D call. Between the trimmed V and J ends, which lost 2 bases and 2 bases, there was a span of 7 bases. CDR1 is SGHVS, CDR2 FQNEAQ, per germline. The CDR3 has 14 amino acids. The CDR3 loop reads CASSLRQGNQPQHF. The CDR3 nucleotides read TGTGCCAGCAGCTTAAGGCAGGGCAATCAGCCCCAGCATTTT.

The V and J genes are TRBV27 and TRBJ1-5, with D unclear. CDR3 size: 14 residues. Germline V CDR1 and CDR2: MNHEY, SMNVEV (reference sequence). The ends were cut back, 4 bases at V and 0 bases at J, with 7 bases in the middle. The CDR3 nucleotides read TGTGCCAGCAGTTACGGTTATAGCAATCAGCCCCAGCATTTT. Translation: CASSYGYSNQPQHF.

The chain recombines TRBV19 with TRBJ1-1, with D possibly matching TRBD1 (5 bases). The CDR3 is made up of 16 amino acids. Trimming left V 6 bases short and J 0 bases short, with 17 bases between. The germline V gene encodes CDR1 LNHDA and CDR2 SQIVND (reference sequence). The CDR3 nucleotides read TGTGCCAGTAGGTATAGTATCCGACAGTTGAACACTGAAGCTTTCTTT. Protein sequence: CASRYSIRQLNTEAFF.